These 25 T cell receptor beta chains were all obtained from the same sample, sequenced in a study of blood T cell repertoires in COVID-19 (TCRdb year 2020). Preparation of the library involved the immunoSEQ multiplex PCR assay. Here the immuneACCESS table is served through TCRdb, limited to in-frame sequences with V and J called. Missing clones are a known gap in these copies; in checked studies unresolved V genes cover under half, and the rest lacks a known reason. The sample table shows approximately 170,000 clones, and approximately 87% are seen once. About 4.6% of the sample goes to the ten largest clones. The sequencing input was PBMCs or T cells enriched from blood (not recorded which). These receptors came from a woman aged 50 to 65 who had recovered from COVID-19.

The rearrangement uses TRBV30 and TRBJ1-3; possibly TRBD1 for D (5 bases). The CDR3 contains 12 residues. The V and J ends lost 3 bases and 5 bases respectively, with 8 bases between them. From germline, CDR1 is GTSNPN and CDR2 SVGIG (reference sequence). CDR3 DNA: TGTGCCTGGAGCTCAGGGAGAAACACCATATATTTT. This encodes CAWSSGRNTIYF.

The CDR3, as DNA: TGCGCCACCCCAGGGGAAGTGATGGACAGGGGGTTTCTCGAGCAGTACGTC. Protein: CATPGEVMDRGFLEQYV. The chain combines TRBV23-1 with TRBJ2-7; 10 nucleotides agree with TRBD1. TRBV23-1 is an open reading frame, and its role is uncertain. The CDR3 totals 17 residues. Losses at the gene ends were 10 bases for V and 6 bases for J; bases not matched to a gene: 21.

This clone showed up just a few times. CDR3 DNA sequence: TGTGCCAGAAGCCCGGGACTAGCGGGAGTGTTGACGTTCTTC. Translating it yields CARSPGLAGVLTFF. The V and J genes are TRBV5-3 and TRBJ2-1; 14 nucleotides align to TRBD2. Being an ORF, TRBV5-3 has a function that is uncertain. The CDR3 is 14 amino acids. With 4 bases clipped from V and 15 bases from J, the junction kept 9 bases outside the gene matches.

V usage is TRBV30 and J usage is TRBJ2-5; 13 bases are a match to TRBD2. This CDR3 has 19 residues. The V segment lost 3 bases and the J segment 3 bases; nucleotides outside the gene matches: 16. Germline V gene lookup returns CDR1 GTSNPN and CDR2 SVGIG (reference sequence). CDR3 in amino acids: CAWRDWRTSGGFRKETQYF. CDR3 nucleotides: TGTGCCTGGAGAGATTGGAGGACTAGCGGGGGTTTCCGTAAAGAGACCCAGTACTTC.

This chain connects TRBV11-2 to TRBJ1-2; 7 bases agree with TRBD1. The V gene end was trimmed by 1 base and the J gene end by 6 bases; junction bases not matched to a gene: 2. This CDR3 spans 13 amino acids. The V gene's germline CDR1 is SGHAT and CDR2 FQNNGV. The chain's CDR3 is CASSLGQGDGYTF. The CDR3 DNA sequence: TGTGCCAGCAGCTTAGGCCAGGGGGATGGCTACACCTTC. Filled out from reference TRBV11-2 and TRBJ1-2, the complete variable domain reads EAGVAQSPRYKIIEKRQSVAFWCNPISGHATLYWYQQILGQGPKLLIQFQNNGVVDDSQLPKDRFSAERLKGVDSTLKIQPAKLEDSAVYLCASSLGQGDGYTFGSGTRLTVV.

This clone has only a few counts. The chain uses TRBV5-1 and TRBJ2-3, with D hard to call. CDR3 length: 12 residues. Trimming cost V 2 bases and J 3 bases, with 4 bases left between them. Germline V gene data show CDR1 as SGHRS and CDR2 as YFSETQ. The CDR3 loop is CASSFATDTQYF. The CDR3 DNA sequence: TGCGCCAGCAGCTTTGCGACAGATACGCAGTATTTT.

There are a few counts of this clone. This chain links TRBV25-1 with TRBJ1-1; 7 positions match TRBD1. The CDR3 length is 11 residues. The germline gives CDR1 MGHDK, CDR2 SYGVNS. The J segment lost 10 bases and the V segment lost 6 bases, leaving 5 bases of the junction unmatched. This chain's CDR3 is CASSRQGVAFF. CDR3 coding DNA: TGTGCCAGCAGCCGACAGGGCGTAGCTTTCTTT.

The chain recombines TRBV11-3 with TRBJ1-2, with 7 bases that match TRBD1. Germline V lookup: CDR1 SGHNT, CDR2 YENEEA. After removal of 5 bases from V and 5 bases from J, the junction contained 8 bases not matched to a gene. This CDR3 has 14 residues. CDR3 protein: CASSSRDSLYGYTF. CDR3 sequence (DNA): TGTGCCAGCAGCAGCCGGGACAGCCTATATGGCTACACCTTC.

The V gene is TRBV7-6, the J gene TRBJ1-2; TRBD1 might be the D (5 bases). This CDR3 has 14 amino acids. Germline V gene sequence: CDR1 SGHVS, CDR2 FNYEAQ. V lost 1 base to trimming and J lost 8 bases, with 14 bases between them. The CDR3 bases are TGTGCCAGCAGCTTAGGGCAGGGTGTTGGCGGCTACACCTTC. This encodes CASSLGQGVGGYTF.

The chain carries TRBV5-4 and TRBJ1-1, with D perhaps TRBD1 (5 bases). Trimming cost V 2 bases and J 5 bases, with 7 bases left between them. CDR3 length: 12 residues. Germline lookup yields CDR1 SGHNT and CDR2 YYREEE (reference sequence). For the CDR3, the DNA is TGTGCCAGCAGCTTTGGGGGGACTGAAGCTTTCTTT. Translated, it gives CASSFGGTEAFF.

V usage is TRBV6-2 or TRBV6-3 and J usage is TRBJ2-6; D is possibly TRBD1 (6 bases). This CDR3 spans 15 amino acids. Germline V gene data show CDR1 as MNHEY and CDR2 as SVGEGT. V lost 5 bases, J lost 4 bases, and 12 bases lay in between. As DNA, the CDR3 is TGTGCCAGCAGTGACCAGGGGTCCGGGGCCAACGTCCTGACTTTC. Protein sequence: CASSDQGSGANVLTF.

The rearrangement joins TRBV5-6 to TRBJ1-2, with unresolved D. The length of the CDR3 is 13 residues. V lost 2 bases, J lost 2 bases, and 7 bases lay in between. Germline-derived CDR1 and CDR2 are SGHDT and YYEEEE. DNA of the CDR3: TGTGCCAGCAGCTTAAGAGGGAACTATGGCTACACCTTC. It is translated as CASSLRGNYGYTF.

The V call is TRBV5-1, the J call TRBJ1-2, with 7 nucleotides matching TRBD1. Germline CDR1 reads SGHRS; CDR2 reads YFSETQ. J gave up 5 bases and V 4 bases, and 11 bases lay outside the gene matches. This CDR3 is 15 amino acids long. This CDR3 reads CASSKIRQGRYGYTF. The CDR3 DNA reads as TGCGCCAGCAGCAAAATTCGACAGGGCAGATATGGCTACACCTTC.

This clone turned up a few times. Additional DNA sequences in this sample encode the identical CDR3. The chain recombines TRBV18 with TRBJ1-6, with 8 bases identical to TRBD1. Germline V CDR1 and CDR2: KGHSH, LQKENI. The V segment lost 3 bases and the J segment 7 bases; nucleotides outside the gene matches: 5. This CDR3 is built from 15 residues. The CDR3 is CASSPGTGGNSPLHF. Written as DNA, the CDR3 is TGTGCCAGCTCACCGGGGACAGGAGGCAATTCACCCCTCCACTTT.

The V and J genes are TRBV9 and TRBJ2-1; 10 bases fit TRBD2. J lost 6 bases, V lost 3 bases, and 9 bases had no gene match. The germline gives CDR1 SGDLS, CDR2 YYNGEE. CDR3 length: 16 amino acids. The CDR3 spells CASSAPSGSLVNEQFF. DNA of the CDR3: TGTGCCAGCAGCGCCCCTAGCGGGAGCCTGGTCAATGAGCAGTTCTTC.

The CDR3 protein is CASISAYNEQFF. The CDR3 DNA reads as TGTGCCAGTATAAGCGCCTACAATGAGCAGTTCTTC. The chain carries TRBV19 and TRBJ2-1; D unclear. V was shortened by 7 bases and J by 2 bases, with 6 bases between the two germline ends. This CDR3 has 12 residues. The germline gives CDR1 LNHDA, CDR2 SQIVND (reference sequence).

This CDR3 reads CASSEWRRQETQYF. The DNA for the CDR3 is TGTGCCAGCAGCGAATGGCGGAGACAAGAGACCCAGTACTTC. The rearrangement links TRBV6-2 or TRBV6-3 to TRBJ2-5; D call uncertain. Between the trimmed V and J ends, which lost 6 bases and 2 bases, there was a span of 13 bases. CDR1 is MNHEY and CDR2 is SVGEGT in the germline V gene. CDR3 size: 14 residues.

CDR3: CASSQPVGRTEAFF. The DNA of the CDR3 is TGCGCCAGCAGCCAACCGGTAGGGAGGACTGAAGCTTTCTTT. The chain uses TRBV4-1 and TRBJ1-1; the D is unclear. V was shortened by 2 bases and J by 5 bases, with 12 bases between the two germline ends. The germline V gene has CDR1 MGHRA and CDR2 YSYEKL. The CDR3 is 14 residues long.

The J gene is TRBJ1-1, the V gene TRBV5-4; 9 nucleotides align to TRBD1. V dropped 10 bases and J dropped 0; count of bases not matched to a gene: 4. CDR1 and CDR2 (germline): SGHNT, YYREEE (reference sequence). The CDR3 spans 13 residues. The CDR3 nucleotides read TGTGCCGCGGGGACAGGGCTGAACACTGAAGCTTTCTTT. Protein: CAAGTGLNTEAFF. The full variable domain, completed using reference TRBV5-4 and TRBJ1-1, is ETGVTQSPTHLIKTRGQQVTLRCSSQSGHNTVSWYQQALGQGPQFIFQYYREEENGRGNFPPRFSGLQFPNYSSELNVNALELDDSALYLCAAGTGLNTEAFFGQGTRLTVV.

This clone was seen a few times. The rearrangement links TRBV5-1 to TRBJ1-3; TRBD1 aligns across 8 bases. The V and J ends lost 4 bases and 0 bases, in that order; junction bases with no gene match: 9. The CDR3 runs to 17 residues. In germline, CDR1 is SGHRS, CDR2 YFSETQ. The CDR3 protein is CASSLSDRDHSGNTIYF. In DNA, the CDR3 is TGCGCCAGCAGCCTCTCGGACAGGGACCACTCTGGAAACACCATATATTTT.

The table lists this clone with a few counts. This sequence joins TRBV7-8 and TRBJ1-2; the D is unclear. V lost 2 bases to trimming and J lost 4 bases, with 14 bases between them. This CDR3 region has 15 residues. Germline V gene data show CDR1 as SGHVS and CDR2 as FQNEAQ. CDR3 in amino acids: CASSLSALGVYGYTF. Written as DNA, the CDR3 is TGTGCCAGCAGCTTAAGTGCGTTGGGAGTCTATGGCTACACCTTC. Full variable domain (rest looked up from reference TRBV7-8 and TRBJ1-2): GAGVSQSPRYKVAKRGQDVALRCDPISGHVSLFWYQQALGQGPEFLTYFQNEAQLDKSGLPSDRFFAERPEGSVSTLKIQRTQQEDSAVYLCASSLSALGVYGYTFGSGTRLTVV.

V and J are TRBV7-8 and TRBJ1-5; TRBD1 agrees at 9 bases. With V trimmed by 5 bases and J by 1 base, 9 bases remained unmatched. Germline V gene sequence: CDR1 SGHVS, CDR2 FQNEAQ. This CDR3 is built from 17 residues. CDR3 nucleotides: TGTGCCAGCAGCGCCCGAGGGACAGGGAGAAGCAATCAGCCCCAGCATTTT. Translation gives CASSARGTGRSNQPQHF.

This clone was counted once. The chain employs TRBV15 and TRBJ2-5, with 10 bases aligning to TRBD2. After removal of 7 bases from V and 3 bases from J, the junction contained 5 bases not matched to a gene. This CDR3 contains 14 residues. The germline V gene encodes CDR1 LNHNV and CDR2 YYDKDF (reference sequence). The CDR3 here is CATKGLAVEETQYF. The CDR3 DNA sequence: TGTGCCACCAAAGGACTAGCGGTAGAAGAGACCCAGTACTTC.

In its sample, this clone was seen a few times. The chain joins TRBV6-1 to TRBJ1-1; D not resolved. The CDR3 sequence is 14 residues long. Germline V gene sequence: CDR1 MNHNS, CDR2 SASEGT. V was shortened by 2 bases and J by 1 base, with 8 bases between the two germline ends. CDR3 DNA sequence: TGTGCCAGCAGTGAATACGGGGAGAACACTGAAGCTTTCTTT. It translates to CASSEYGENTEAFF.

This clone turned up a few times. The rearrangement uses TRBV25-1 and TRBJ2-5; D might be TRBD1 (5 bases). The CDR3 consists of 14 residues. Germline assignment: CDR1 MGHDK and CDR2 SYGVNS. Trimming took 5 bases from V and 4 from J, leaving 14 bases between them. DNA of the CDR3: TGTGCCAGCAGTCTCCAGGGTTCGTTAGAGACCCAGTACTTC. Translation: CASSLQGSLETQYF.